The TCR beta chain described here comes from a study of beta chain features in type 1 diabetes (dated by TCRdb to the late 2010s). For the wider study: No differences in mean age, gender distribution, total cell number or subset yield were found between patients and healthy donors. In the study, recently diagnosed type 1 diabetes patients and matched healthy donors were compared on the TCRB repertoires of their sorted circulating CD4+ T cell subsets. A total of 90 million to 130 million sorted cells were examined across all samples, and a strong correlation was observed between cell number per subset and RNA yield. Regulatory and stem cell-like memory subsets were obtained from only 8 patients and about 8 healthy donors, while naive and central memory subsets were obtained from all 30 or so donors. Paper-wide results and their limitations: PCR may preferentially amplify shorter templates, but because patient and control samples were amplified and corrected together, any resulting skew would affect both groups equally. In all four CD4+ subsets, TCRB CDR3 length was moderately but significantly shorter in type 1 diabetes patients. Because cDNA rather than genomic DNA was sequenced, highly expressing activated cells could have been over-represented, although no difference in activation and CD3 levels was found between groups. Because the HLA sub-analyses included only small numbers of individuals, any influence of HLA type on TCRB rearrangement was left unresolved. Naive, central memory and regulatory TCRB repertoires appeared to be more similar among patients than among healthy donors. Patients with type 1 diabetes made fewer insertions and deleted more nucleotides at VDJ recombination sites, implying thymic rearrangement abnormalities.

The entire isolated RNA was reverse transcribed using the High Capacity cDNA Reverse Transcription Kit, and thus expressed TCRB transcripts were sequenced. Deep immunoSEQ sequencing was applied to naive, central memory and regulatory T cell samples, giving an average of approximately 3.8 million total reads per sample. Sorted cells were lysed in RLT buffer, and RNA was extracted using DNase-treated RNeasy Micro or Mini kits according to cell number. To prevent cross-contamination, every cell subset was processed on its own, while patient and healthy donor samples were processed together. The immunoSEQ multiplex PCR was used to amplify TCRB sequences from cDNA, generating 87-bp fragments that spanned the CDR3 region. Sequencing of the amplicons was performed on the Illumina HiSeq platform. The authors' pipeline ran thus. Synthetic template baselines were used to correct PCR bias computationally, reads within Hamming distance 2 were collapsed, and singletons that could not be merged were discarded. Reads were aligned against IMGT so that V, D and J genes, CDR3 length and insertions or deletions at six rearrangement sites could be assigned. Clonotype counts were normalized to sorted cell number within each subset before computing true diversity and Gini coefficients with the tcR R package. Repertoire sharing was quantified using the overlap coefficient calculated on TCRB nucleotide sequences. As a proxy for the pre-selection repertoire, out-of-frame TCRB sequences from naive cells were analyzed. TCRdb re-hosts the immuneACCESS table, in-frame sequences only. Its copies lack some clones; in the studies checked, an unresolved V gene accounts for under half of them, and the cause for the rest is not known. That table is the source of V, J and clone size, and D and trimming were worked out from the DNA. Counted in this sample were a few hundred thousand clones; around 14% of them appeared once. The ten largest make up less than 0.04% of the sample.

From the cysteine through the phenylalanine, the CDR3 covers 9 amino acids. Only CDR3 DNA remains: 27 bases, in frame from the first base. CDR1 and CDR2 were assigned from the germline V gene (reference sequence) as MNHEY and SMNVEV. The trim is 11 bases for V and 3 bases for J, with a gap of 4 bases between the germline ends. From each donor, a single peripheral blood sample of 90 to 150 mL on average was drawn into heparinised tubes. Naive, central memory, regulatory and stem cell-like memory CD4+ T cells were sorted on a BD FACSAria II using a panel including CD45RO, CCR7, CD25, CD127, CD95 and CD27. Every sorted population had a purity above 95%. PBMCs were isolated right away by Lymphoprep density gradient centrifugation and were stained directly, without culture. So that batch effects would be minimized, each experiment stained and sorted samples in pairs, pairing one healthy donor with one patient.

To note about this clone: Its antigen has not been determined. Base quality data are lacking; no much larger clone is found one base away.

The material sequenced was naive CD4+ T cells from blood. Interpreted using the paper, the cell subset or site label stands for: true naive CD4+ T cells. This chain joins TRBV27 to TRBJ1-1; the D gene is unclear. The sequence was obtained from a man between 25 and 39 years old in good health. Here is the DNA: TGTGCCCTCTACACTGAAGCTTTCTTT. This encodes CALYTEAFF.